This T cell receptor (beta chain) appears in the sequencing data of a study of OX40 agonist ivuxolimab in advanced cancers. Profiled with immunoSEQ multiplex PCR; TCRdb holds only in-frame clones, not every one. The sample holds 45,000 to 60,000 clones, roughly four fifths seen once. General study findings and limits: By week 6 at 0.1 to 3.0 mg/kg, blood CD4+ and CD8+ T cells had expanded clonally.

As regards this clone: The antigen is unknown.

This TCR derives from an adult with an advanced solid tumor such as melanoma, head and neck, liver or kidney cancer. This specimen was CD4+ or CD8+ T cells sorted from blood, taken in a trial of the OX40 agonist ivuxolimab.

As DNA, the CDR3 is TGTGCCAGCAGCGTAGCTGAGGGCCGGGCCACAGATACGCAGTATTTT. It yields the protein CASSVAEGRATDTQYF. The genes are TRBV9 and TRBJ2-3; perhaps TRBD2 as D (5 bases). With 0 bases removed from V and 2 bases from J, the gap between germline ends came to 13 bases. This CDR3 has 16 residues. Germline V CDR1 and CDR2: SGDLS, YYNGEE.